The clone carrying this T cell receptor (beta chain) was detected many times. The time point here: sample taken at primary tumor resection. Samples were donated by 72 untreated early-stage non-small cell lung cancer patients. The presence of a unique molecular identifier marked each TCR cDNA molecule. TCRdb fed the 5' RACE reads into MiXCR, producing one record per CDR3 protein. Seen here are over 2,000 distinct CDR3 sequences, about an eighth observed once, and the top ten hold about a fifth. These data come from a study of spatial heterogeneity in lung cancer. Sequencing was performed on normal lung tissue next to the tumor, taken at surgery. This TCR was sampled from a female donor with early-stage non-small cell lung cancer.

The CDR3 loop is CSARDNYQETQYF. The CDR3 bases are TGCAGTGCTAGAGACAACTATCAGGAGACCCAGTACTTC. The chain employs TRBV20-1 and TRBJ2-5; D unresolved. Germline loops: CDR1 DFQATT, CDR2 SNEGSKA (reference sequence). This CDR3 spans 13 amino acids. The V and J ends lost 0 bases and 5 bases respectively, with 10 bases between them.